These 2 T cell receptor beta chains were all obtained from the same sample, sequenced in a study of T cell responses to AZD1222 COVID-19 vaccine. Assay used: immunoSEQ multiplex PCR; TCRdb lists only in-frame clones, some missing. The profile covers approximately 82,000 clones, with more than 75% appearing a single time and about 13% taken by the ten largest. This specimen consisted of peripheral blood, obtained on day 0 of AZD1222 vaccination. The receptors derive from an adult in good health.

The chain couples TRBV6-5 to TRBJ2-1, with 9 positions matching TRBD2. CDR3 length: 13 amino acids. Germline V gene data show CDR1 as MNHEY and CDR2 as SVGAGI. Germline trimming cut 7 bases from V and 7 bases from J; bases unmatched to any gene: 5. CDR3 in DNA: TGTGCCAGCACTCTAGCGGGGACAAATGAGCAGTTCTTC. Its translation is CASTLAGTNEQFF.

The genes are TRBV29-1 and TRBJ1-1, with TRBD1 as a possible D gene (5 bases). In germline, CDR1 is SQVTM, CDR2 ANQGSEA. V was trimmed by 4 bases and J by 7 bases, leaving 22 bases between them. This CDR3 region has 15 residues. The CDR3 is CSVVGQGVEVGEAFF. As DNA, the CDR3 is TGCAGCGTTGTCGGGCAGGGAGTGGAGGTCGGTGAAGCTTTCTTT.